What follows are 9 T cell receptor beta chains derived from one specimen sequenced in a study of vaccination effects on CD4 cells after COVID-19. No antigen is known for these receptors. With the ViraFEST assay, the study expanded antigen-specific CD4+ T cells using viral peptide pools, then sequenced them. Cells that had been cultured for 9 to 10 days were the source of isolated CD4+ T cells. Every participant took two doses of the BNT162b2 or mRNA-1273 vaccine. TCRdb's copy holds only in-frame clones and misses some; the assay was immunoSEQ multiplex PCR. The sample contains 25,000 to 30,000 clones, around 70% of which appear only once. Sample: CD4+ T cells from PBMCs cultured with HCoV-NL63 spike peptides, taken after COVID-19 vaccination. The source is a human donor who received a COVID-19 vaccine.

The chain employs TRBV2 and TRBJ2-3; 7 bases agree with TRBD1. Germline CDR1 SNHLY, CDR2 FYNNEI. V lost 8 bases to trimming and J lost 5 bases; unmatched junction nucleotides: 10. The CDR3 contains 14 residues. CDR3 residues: CASGQRRGLDTQYF. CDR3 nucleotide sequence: TGTGCCAGCGGACAGCGAAGGGGGCTAGATACGCAGTATTTT.

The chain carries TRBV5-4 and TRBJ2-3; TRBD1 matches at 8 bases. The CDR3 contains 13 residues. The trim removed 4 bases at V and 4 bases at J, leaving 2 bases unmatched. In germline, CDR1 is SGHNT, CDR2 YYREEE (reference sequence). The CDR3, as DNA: TGTGCCAGCAGCCTACAGGGGGCAGATACGCAGTATTTT. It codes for CASSLQGADTQYF.

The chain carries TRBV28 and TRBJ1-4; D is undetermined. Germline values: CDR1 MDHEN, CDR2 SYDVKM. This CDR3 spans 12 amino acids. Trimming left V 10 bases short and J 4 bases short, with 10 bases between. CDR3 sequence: CATQSNNEKLFF. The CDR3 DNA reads TGTGCCACCCAATCAAATAATGAAAAACTGTTTTTT.

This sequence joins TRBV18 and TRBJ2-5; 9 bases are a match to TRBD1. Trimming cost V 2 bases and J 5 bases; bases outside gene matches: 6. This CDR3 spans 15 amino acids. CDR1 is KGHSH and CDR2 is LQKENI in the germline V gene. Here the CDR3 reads CASSPGQGFTETQYF. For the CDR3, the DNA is TGTGCCAGCTCACCAGGACAGGGGTTTACGGAGACCCAGTACTTC.

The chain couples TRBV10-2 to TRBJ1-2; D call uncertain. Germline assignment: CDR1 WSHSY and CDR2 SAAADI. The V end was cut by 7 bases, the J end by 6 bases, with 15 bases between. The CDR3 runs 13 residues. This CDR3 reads CASTPDGKDGYTF. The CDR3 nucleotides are TGCGCCAGCACCCCCGACGGGAAGGATGGCTACACCTTC.

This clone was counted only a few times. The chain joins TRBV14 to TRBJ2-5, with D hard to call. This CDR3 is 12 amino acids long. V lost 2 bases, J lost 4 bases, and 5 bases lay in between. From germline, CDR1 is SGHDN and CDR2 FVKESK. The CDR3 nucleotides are TGTGCCAGCAGCCAATTGAGAGAGACCCAGTACTTC. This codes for CASSQLRETQYF.

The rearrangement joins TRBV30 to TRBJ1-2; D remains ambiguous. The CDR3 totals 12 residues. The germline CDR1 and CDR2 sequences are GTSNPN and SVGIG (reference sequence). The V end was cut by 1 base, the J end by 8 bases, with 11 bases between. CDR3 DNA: TGTGCCTGGAGTGAGACTCTCATAGGCTACACCTTC. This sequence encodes CAWSETLIGYTF.

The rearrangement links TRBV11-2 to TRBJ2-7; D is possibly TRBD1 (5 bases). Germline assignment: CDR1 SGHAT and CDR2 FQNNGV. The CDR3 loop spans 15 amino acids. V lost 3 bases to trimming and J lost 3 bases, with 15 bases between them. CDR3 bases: TGTGCCAGCAGCTTGACAGATGGTCTATTCTACGAGCAGTACTTC. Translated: CASSLTDGLFYEQYF.

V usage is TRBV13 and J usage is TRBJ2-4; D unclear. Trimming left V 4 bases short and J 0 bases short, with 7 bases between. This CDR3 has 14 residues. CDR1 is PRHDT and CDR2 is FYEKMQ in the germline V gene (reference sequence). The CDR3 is CASSSLIAKNIQYF. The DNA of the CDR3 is TGTGCCAGCAGCTCCTTAATAGCCAAAAACATTCAGTACTTC.